This TCR beta chain was identified during a study of glioma-infiltrating T cells. Background on the study: Samples included WHO grade II oligodendrogliomas or astrocytomas and initial-diagnosis grade IV glioblastomas.

Using RNA template, CDR3s of TCR alpha and beta were amplified with iRepertoire arm-PCR. TCRdb fed the multiplex PCR reads into MiXCR, producing one record per CDR3 protein. The sample carries more than 300,000 distinct CDR3 sequences, roughly two fifths recorded once. The clonotype comes from a human donor with low-grade glioma or glioblastoma, undergoing nonglioma brain surgery, or in good health (not recorded which). The sequenced material came from glioma tissue, nonneoplastic brain tissue, or PBMCs (not recorded which).

DNA for the CDR3: TGTGCCAGCAGACCAGGGTCGGGAGAGACCCAGTACTTC. It yields the protein CASRPGSGETQYF. This chain links TRBV7-9 with TRBJ2-5, with a possible D match to TRBD1 (5 bases). The germline CDR1 and CDR2 sequences are SEHNR and FQNEAQ (reference sequence). The CDR3 is made up of 13 amino acids. V was clipped by 6 bases and J by 4 bases, with 12 bases between them.